Detailed here is one TCR beta chain. Antigen unknown. The data were obtained in a study of blood T cells in healthy people across ages. Study-level information: Through template switching, about one barcoded beta molecule was captured per two T cells, as measured in model experiments. Findings of the study overall: Both higher diversity and more naive CD4+ cells marked long-lived donors when set against aged donors.

The CDR3 extends over 21 amino acids. The use of a sample-barcoded 5' primer and a J-beta primer mix characterized a second PCR of roughly 6 to 11 cycles. Each TCR beta cDNA got a 12-nucleotide random molecular identifier. MiXCR was run by TCRdb on the 5' RACE reads, yielding one entry per CDR3 protein. Here the sample spans more than 800,000 distinct CDR3 sequences, roughly 45% being singletons. The V gene is TRBV21-1, the J gene TRBJ2-4; the listed D gene, TRBD2, was not tested against the DNA. TRBV21-1 is labeled a pseudogene. This sequence was found in a woman aged 60 to 75 in good health. The sample consisted of blood. In nucleotides, the CDR3 is TGTGCCAGCAGCAAAGATCTCCGTGGAGGCAGATGGGGCCCGGCCAAAAACATTCAGTACTTC. Translation gives CASSKDLRGGRWGPAKNIQYF.